This TCR beta chain was identified during a study of blood T cell repertoires in COVID-19. The protocol was immunoSEQ multiplex PCR, while the TCRdb copy is restricted to in-frame clones and leaves out a portion. The repertoire holds 150,000 to 170,000 clones, with about 88% as singletons. CDR3 length: 16 residues. V lost 1 base, J lost 2 bases, and 14 bases lay in between. Germline CDR1 SGHRS, CDR2 YFSETQ. Assignments of participants to cohorts depended upon their own reported clinical history. This chain uses TRBV5-1 with TRBJ2-3; D not certain. Sequenced input: PBMCs or T cells enriched from blood (not recorded which). The receptor's source is a man aged 45-65 years who had recovered from COVID-19. CDR3 sequence (DNA): TGCGCCAGCAGCTTGACGGAGATCCCTTCCACAGATACGCAGTATTTT. Its translation is CASSLTEIPSTDTQYF.